This TCR beta chain comes out of a study of blood T cells in healthy people across ages. Through a sample-barcoded 5' primer and a J-beta primer mix, a second PCR was run for 7 to 11 cycles. Each TCR beta cDNA got a 12-nucleotide random molecular identifier. In TCRdb, the 5' RACE reads were re-called with MiXCR into one record per CDR3 protein. The data show 900,000 to 950,000 distinct CDR3 sequences, around 29% seen once. Germline V gene sequence: CDR1 SGHTA, CDR2 FQGNSA. This CDR3 has 16 residues. The J segment lost 0 bases and the V segment lost 5 bases, leaving 4 bases of the junction unmatched. Details on this clonotype: Its antigen is not known.

Study-wide results and caveats: Diversity of TCR beta per million T cells declined in a roughly linear way with age.

These records were also assigned to another study, of T cells of mothers and their children. That report adds: A few mothers and their six children, all healthy Caucasians, donated.

Sequenced sample: blood. This sequence originates from a woman aged 40 to 50 in good health. The rearrangement uses TRBV7-2 and TRBJ2-1; 10 bases agree with TRBD2. Here the CDR3 DNA reads TGTGCCAGCAGCCAAGCGGGGGGGAGCTCCTACAATGAGCAGTTCTTC. Amino acid sequence: CASSQAGGSSYNEQFF.